This T cell receptor beta chain was profiled in a study of T cell changes during pregnancy in multiple sclerosis. Between the trimmed V and J ends, which lost 4 bases and 0 bases, there was a span of 18 bases. Per the germline V gene, CDR1 is SGHRS and CDR2 is YFSETQ. The CDR3 covers 17 residues. Profiling relied on immunoSEQ multiplex PCR, and the TCRdb table lists in-frame clones only, not all of them. The table has about 60,000 clones, 90% seen once. The V call is TRBV5-1, the J call TRBJ2-3, with D possibly matching TRBD2 (5 bases). This receptor was taken from a female donor in good health, enrolled as a control in a pregnancy study. This specimen was peripheral blood, taken in the second trimester of pregnancy. DNA of the CDR3: TGCGCCAGCAGCCTCCGCGGGTCGGAGACTAGCACAGATACGCAGTATTTT. Translation gives CASSLRGSETSTDTQYF.